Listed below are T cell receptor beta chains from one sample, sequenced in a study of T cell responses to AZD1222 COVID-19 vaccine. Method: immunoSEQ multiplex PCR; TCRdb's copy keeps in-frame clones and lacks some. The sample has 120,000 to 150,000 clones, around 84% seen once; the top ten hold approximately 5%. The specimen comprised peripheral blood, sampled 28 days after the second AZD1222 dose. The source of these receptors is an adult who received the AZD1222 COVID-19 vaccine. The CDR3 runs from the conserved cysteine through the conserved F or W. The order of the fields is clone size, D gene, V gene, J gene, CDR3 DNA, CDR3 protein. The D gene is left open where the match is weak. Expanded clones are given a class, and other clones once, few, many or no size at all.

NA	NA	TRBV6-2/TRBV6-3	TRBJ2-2	TGTGCCAGCAGTTACTCGAGAGGCGGGGTTTCCGGGGAGCTGTTTTTT	CASSYSRGGVSGELFF
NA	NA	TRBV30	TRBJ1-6	TGTGCCTGGACAGGGAACTCCTATAATTCACCCCTCCACTTT	CAWTGNSYNSPLHF
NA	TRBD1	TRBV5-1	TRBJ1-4	TGCGCCAGCAGCTTTCAGGGGGCGGAGGAAAAACTGTTTTTT	CASSFQGAEEKLFF
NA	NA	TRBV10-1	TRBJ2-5	TGCGCCAGCAGTGAGCGTCGGGGAGAGACCCAGTACTTC	CASSERRGETQYF
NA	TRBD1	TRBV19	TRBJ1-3	TGTGCCAGTAACTCAGGGGGCTCTGGAAACACCATATATTTT	CASNSGGSGNTIYF
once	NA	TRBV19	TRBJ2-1	TGTGCCAGTAGCCTTGATCGGGGTAGCTCCTACAATGAGCAGTTCTTC	CASSLDRGSSYNEQFF
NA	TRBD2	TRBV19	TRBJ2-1	TGTGCCAGTAGTATAGTCCCCCGGGAGGGATACAATGAGCAGTTCTTC	CASSIVPREGYNEQFF
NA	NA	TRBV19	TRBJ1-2	TGTGCCAGTAGTATAGATTCAGCGGAGAACTATGGCTACACCTTC	CASSIDSAENYGYTF
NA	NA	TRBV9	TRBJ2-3	TGTGCCAGCAGACGGGCGGACACAGATACGCAGTATTTT	CASRRADTDTQYF
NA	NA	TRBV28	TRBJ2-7	TGTGCCAGCAGTTATTACTTCTACGAGCAGTACTTC	CASSYYFYEQYF
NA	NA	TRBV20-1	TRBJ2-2	TGCAGTGCTAGAATCCGGGAGAAGCTGTTTTTT	CSARIREKLFF
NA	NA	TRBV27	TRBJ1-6	TGTGCCAGCAGTTTGGACGGGACTCTCTATAATTCACCCCTCCACTTT	CASSLDGTLYNSPLHF
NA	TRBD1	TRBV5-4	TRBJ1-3	TGTGCCAGCAGCTCACCGGGACAGGGTTTCAACACCATATATTTT	CASSSPGQGFNTIYF
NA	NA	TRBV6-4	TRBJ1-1	TGTGCCAGCAGATCCGAACACGCCGTGGGGACTGAAGCTTTCTTT	CASRSEHAVGTEAFF
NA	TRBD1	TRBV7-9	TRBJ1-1	TGTGCCAGCAGCTTACCCCGGACAGGGAAGAGGGACATGAACACTGAAGCTTTCTTT	CASSLPRTGKRDMNTEAFF
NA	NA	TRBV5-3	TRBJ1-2	TGTGCCAGAAGCTTGGCCGGGGAGGGATGGAACTATGGCTACACCTTC	CARSLAGEGWNYGYTF
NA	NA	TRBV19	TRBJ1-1	TGTGCCAGTAGTATCCAGATGGTGAACACTGAAGCTTTCTTT	CASSIQMVNTEAFF
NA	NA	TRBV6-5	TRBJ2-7	TGTGCCAGCTCGTCCTTTCTCTCCTACGAGCAGTACTTC	CASSSFLSYEQYF
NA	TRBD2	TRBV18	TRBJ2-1	TGTGCCAGCTCACCTCAGCGAGCGGGAGGGGGCAATGAGCAGTTCTTC	CASSPQRAGGGNEQFF
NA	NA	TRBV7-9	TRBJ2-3	TGTGCCAGCAGCTTAGTTACGGGGCCAGGTACGCAGTATTTT	CASSLVTGPGTQYF